This TCR beta chain was obtained from a study of blood T cell repertoires in COVID-19. Study context: Samples taken during acute and convalescent COVID-19 were collected in the United States, Italy and Spain. PBMCs, B-cell-depleted T cells, or T cells provided the cDNA or gDNA that made up the material.

Authors' methods: Estimates of nucleated cell counts were drawn from the amplification of reference gene primers. Some clones are missing from TCRdb's copy, which holds only in-frame ones; the method was immunoSEQ multiplex PCR. V and J calls and clone size follow that table, whereas D and trimming were derived from the DNA. The data contain roughly 76,000 clones, under 95% of them singletons. This CDR3 comprises 13 residues. CDR1 is SNHLY, CDR2 FYNNEI, per germline. Trimming removed 6 bases from V and 4 bases from J, with 10 bases in between. The genes are TRBV2 and TRBJ2-1, with D perhaps matching TRBD2 (6 bases). The clonotype originates from a man aged 45 to 65 with acute or convalescent COVID-19. Sequenced sample: peripheral blood. Here the CDR3 DNA reads TGTGCCAGCAGGGAGACTAGTTACAATGAGCAGTTCTTC. Its translation is CASRETSYNEQFF.